This T cell receptor beta chain appears in the sequencing data of a study of blood T cells in healthy people across ages. The CDR3 spans 14 residues. Germline V CDR1 and CDR2: MDHEN, SYDVKM. V lost 3 bases and J 4 bases, leaving 9 bases between the germline ends. Primers used in a second PCR of about 6 to 12 cycles were a sample-barcoded 5' primer and a J-beta primer mix. TCRdb processed the 5' RACE reads anew with MiXCR; each CDR3 protein has one entry. The sample yields about 1.1 million distinct CDR3 sequences, under 40% seen once. The V gene is TRBV28, the J gene TRBJ2-2; D remains unclear. The TCR was taken from a man aged 18-30 years in good health. Sequencing used blood. In DNA, the CDR3 is TGTGCCAGCAGTTTTGCCAGGATCACCGGGGAGCTGTTTTTT. Its protein is CASSFARITGELFF. Full variable domain (remainder filled in from reference TRBV28 and TRBJ2-2): DVKVTQSSRYLVKRTGEKVFLECVQDMDHENMFWYRQDPGLGLRLIYFSYDVKMKEKGDIPEGYSVSREKKERFSLILESASTNQTSMYLCASSFARITGELFFGEGSRLTVL.